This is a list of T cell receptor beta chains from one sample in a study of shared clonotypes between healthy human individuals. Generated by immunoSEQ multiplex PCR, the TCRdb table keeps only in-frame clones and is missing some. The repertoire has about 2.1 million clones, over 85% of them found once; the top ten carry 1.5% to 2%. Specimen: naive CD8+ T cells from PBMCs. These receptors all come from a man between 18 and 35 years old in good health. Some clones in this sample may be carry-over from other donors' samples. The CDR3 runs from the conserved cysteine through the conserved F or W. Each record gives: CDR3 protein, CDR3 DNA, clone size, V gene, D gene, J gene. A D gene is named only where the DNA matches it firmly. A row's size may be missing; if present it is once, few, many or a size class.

CDR3: CASSAGILALKETQYF
DNA: TGTGCCAGCAGCGCGGGGATTCTAGCGCTCAAAGAGACCCAGTACTTC
size: .
V: TRBV9
D: .
J: TRBJ2-5

CDR3: CASSSHIRSSETQYF
DNA: TGCGCCAGCAGCTCCCACATACGCAGCTCAGAGACCCAGTACTTC
size: .
V: TRBV5-1
D: .
J: TRBJ2-5

CDR3: CASSLLLNQPQHF
DNA: TGTGCCAGCAGTTTATTACTTAATCAGCCCCAGCATTTT
size: .
V: TRBV27
D: .
J: TRBJ1-5

CDR3: CASSFTPTGREAFF
DNA: TGTGCCAGCAGCTTCACTCCGACAGGGAGGGAAGCTTTCTTT
size: few
V: TRBV11-1
D: TRBD1
J: TRBJ1-1

CDR3: CSVGDGRATYEQYF
DNA: TGCAGCGTTGGAGACGGGAGGGCCACCTACGAGCAGTACTTC
size: once
V: TRBV29-1
D: TRBD2
J: TRBJ2-7

CDR3: CASSVADRGAYEQYF
DNA: TGTGCCAGTAGTGTAGCGGACAGGGGTGCCTACGAGCAGTACTTC
size: .
V: TRBV19
D: TRBD1
J: TRBJ2-7

CDR3: CASSQGAGGLNEQFF
DNA: TGTGCCAGCAGCCAGGGAGCGGGAGGGTTAAATGAGCAGTTCTTC
size: .
V: TRBV14
D: TRBD2
J: TRBJ2-1

CDR3: CASTVRHDTDTQYF
DNA: TGCGCCAGCACCGTGAGACACGACACAGATACGCAGTATTTT
size: .
V: TRBV5-1
D: .
J: TRBJ2-3

CDR3: CASRQWDRLNYGYTF
DNA: TGTGCCAGCAGGCAATGGGACAGATTGAACTATGGCTACACCTTC
size: .
V: TRBV28
D: TRBD1
J: TRBJ1-2

CDR3: CASSLPVQGTHATNEKLFF
DNA: TGTGCCAGCAGCTTACCCGTCCAGGGGACCCATGCAACTAATGAAAAACTGTTTTTT
size: .
V: TRBV11-2
D: .
J: TRBJ1-4

CDR3: CASSFYPSPNTEAFF
DNA: TGTGCCAGCAGTTTTTACCCATCCCCGAACACTGAAGCTTTCTTT
size: .
V: TRBV27
D: .
J: TRBJ1-1

CDR3: CASSVHSGANVLTF
DNA: TGTGCCAGCAGCGTTCACTCTGGGGCCAACGTCCTGACTTTC
size: .
V: TRBV9
D: .
J: TRBJ2-6

CDR3: CASSDDDRPYGYTF
DNA: TGTGCCAGCAGCGATGACGACCGGCCCTATGGCTACACCTTC
size: .
V: TRBV11-2
D: .
J: TRBJ1-2

CDR3: CASSLSLDEQFF
DNA: TGTGCCAGCAGCTTGTCTTTGGATGAGCAGTTCTTC
size: .
V: TRBV5-6
D: .
J: TRBJ2-1

CDR3: CASSARTSGRGGTDTQYF
DNA: TGTGCCAGCAGCGCTCGGACTAGCGGGAGAGGCGGCACAGATACGCAGTATTTT
size: once
V: TRBV9
D: TRBD2
J: TRBJ2-3

CDR3: CASSVGRGQGSGNTIYF
DNA: TGTGCCAGCAGCGTAGGACGGGGACAGGGCTCTGGAAACACCATATATTTT
size: .
V: TRBV9
D: TRBD1
J: TRBJ1-3

CDR3: CATEEGGGTDTQYF
DNA: TGCGCCACCGAGGAGGGTGGAGGCACAGATACGCAGTATTTT
size: .
V: TRBV5-1
D: .
J: TRBJ2-3

CDR3: CASSLARRDTQYF
DNA: TGTGCCAGCAGTTTGGCGAGGCGGGATACGCAGTATTTT
size: .
V: TRBV28
D: .
J: TRBJ2-3

CDR3: CASSVGGSPYEQYF
DNA: TGTGCCAGCAGCGTAGGCGGGAGTCCCTACGAGCAGTACTTC
size: .
V: TRBV9
D: TRBD2
J: TRBJ2-7

CDR3: CASSPPQLAFQETQYF
DNA: TGTGCCAGCAGCCCACCCCAACTAGCATTTCAAGAGACCCAGTACTTC
size: .
V: TRBV7-8
D: .
J: TRBJ2-5

CDR3: CASSVGLASWNEQFF
DNA: TGTGCCAGCAGTGTGGGACTAGCTTCGTGGAATGAGCAGTTCTTC
size: once
V: TRBV28
D: TRBD2
J: TRBJ2-1

CDR3: CASRPAGQGYEQYF
DNA: TGTGCCAGCAGGCCCGCGGGACAGGGCTACGAGCAGTACTTC
size: .
V: TRBV28
D: TRBD1
J: TRBJ2-7

CDR3: CASGRSFTEAFF
DNA: TGTGCCAGCGGTCGGAGTTTCACTGAAGCTTTCTTT
size: .
V: TRBV5-6
D: .
J: TRBJ1-1

CDR3: CASSLGLVVNEKLFF
DNA: TGTGCCAGCAGCTTAGGCTTAGTCGTGAATGAAAAACTGTTTTTT
size: .
V: TRBV7-8
D: .
J: TRBJ1-4

CDR3: CASSLGPRGARAYEQYF
DNA: TGTGCCAGCAGTTTGGGCCCCCGGGGGGCGCGGGCCTACGAGCAGTACTTC
size: .
V: TRBV27
D: .
J: TRBJ2-7

CDR3: CATSRTRNQETQYF
DNA: TGTGCCACCAGTAGAACAAGGAACCAAGAGACCCAGTACTTC
size: .
V: TRBV15
D: .
J: TRBJ2-5

CDR3: CASSASGLAPHGYTF
DNA: TGTGCCAGCAGTGCATCTGGACTCGCGCCTCATGGCTACACCTTC
size: .
V: TRBV5-6
D: .
J: TRBJ1-2

CDR3: CASSSTGSSYNEQFF
DNA: TGTGCCAGCAGTTCGACAGGTAGCTCCTACAATGAGCAGTTCTTC
size: .
V: TRBV27
D: .
J: TRBJ2-1

CDR3: CATSRDWDRGRDEQYF
DNA: TGTGCCACCAGCAGAGATTGGGATCGAGGGCGGGACGAGCAGTACTTC
size: once
V: TRBV15
D: .
J: TRBJ2-7

CDR3: CASSQGWGSYEQYF
DNA: TGTGCCAGCAGCCAAGGTTGGGGGTCCTACGAGCAGTACTTC
size: .
V: TRBV14
D: .
J: TRBJ2-7

CDR3: CASKLGGAGELFF
DNA: TGCGCCAGCAAACTGGGAGGGGCCGGGGAGCTGTTTTTT
size: .
V: TRBV5-1
D: TRBD2
J: TRBJ2-2

CDR3: CASSPRERLDTQYF
DNA: TGTGCCAGCAGCCCTCGGGAGCGGCTGGATACGCAGTATTTT
size: .
V: TRBV7-2
D: .
J: TRBJ2-3

CDR3: CASSVVGGAPEAFF
DNA: TGTGCCAGCAGCGTAGTGGGGGGGGCCCCTGAAGCTTTCTTT
size: .
V: TRBV9
D: .
J: TRBJ1-1

CDR3: CASSESFWREDGEDTQYF
DNA: TGTGCCAGCAGTGAATCGTTTTGGCGGGAGGACGGGGAGGATACGCAGTATTTT
size: once
V: TRBV2
D: TRBD2
J: TRBJ2-3

CDR3: CASSERGRAGESYEQYF
DNA: TGTGCCAGCAGTGAACGGGGGAGGGCAGGGGAGTCGTACGAGCAGTACTTC
size: .
V: TRBV6-1
D: .
J: TRBJ2-7

CDR3: CATQDRTYNEQFF
DNA: TGTGCCACTCAGGACAGAACCTACAATGAGCAGTTCTTC
size: .
V: TRBV10-3
D: .
J: TRBJ2-1

CDR3: CASSLVSGGNEQFF
DNA: TGTGCCAGCAGCTTAGTTAGCGGGGGCAATGAGCAGTTCTTC
size: .
V: TRBV13
D: TRBD2
J: TRBJ2-1

CDR3: CTSSPTKGGTNTGELFF
DNA: TGCACCAGCAGCCCTACGAAAGGAGGAACGAACACCGGGGAGCTGTTTTTT
size: .
V: TRBV1
D: .
J: TRBJ2-2

CDR3: CASSHIRRLNTEAFF
DNA: TGTGCCAGCAGCCACATCCGCAGATTGAACACTGAAGCTTTCTTT
size: .
V: TRBV9
D: .
J: TRBJ1-1

CDR3: CASSVPELAGNTDTQYF
DNA: TGTGCCAGCAGCGTACCCGAACTAGCGGGAAATACAGATACGCAGTATTTT
size: .
V: TRBV9
D: TRBD2
J: TRBJ2-3

CDR3: CAISESITSGSHQGGEQFF
DNA: TGTGCCATCAGTGAGTCGATAACTAGCGGGAGCCACCAAGGTGGTGAGCAGTTCTTC
size: .
V: TRBV10-3
D: TRBD2
J: TRBJ2-1

CDR3: CASSLRDRPYEQYF
DNA: TGCGCCAGCAGCTTACGCGACAGGCCCTACGAGCAGTACTTC
size: .
V: TRBV5-1
D: .
J: TRBJ2-7

CDR3: CASSGTSSSYEQYF
DNA: TGTGCCAGCAGCGGGACATCCAGCTCCTACGAGCAGTACTTC
size: .
V: TRBV9
D: .
J: TRBJ2-7

CDR3: CASSLVTGGNEKLFF
DNA: TGTGCCAGCAGCTTGGTGACAGGGGGGAATGAAAAACTGTTTTTT
size: once
V: TRBV7-9
D: TRBD1
J: TRBJ1-4

CDR3: CASREDRTGELFF
DNA: TGTGCCAGCAGGGAGGACCGGACCGGGGAGCTGTTTTTT
size: .
V: TRBV27
D: .
J: TRBJ2-2

CDR3: CASTPGGQPQHF
DNA: TGCGCCAGCACCCCCGGGGGGCAGCCCCAGCATTTT
size: .
V: TRBV5-1
D: .
J: TRBJ1-5

CDR3: CASSQDIDNLWGDYGYTF
DNA: TGCGCCAGCAGCCAAGATATAGACAATCTCTGGGGGGATTATGGCTACACCTTC
size: .
V: TRBV4-3
D: .
J: TRBJ1-2

CDR3: CASRADRGLGGYTF
DNA: TGTGCCAGCAGGGCGGACAGGGGGTTGGGAGGCTACACCTTC
size: once
V: TRBV9
D: TRBD1
J: TRBJ1-2

CDR3: CASSYSRTGTYEQYF
DNA: TGTGCCAGCAGTTACTCCCGGACAGGGACCTACGAGCAGTACTTC
size: once
V: TRBV6-5
D: TRBD1
J: TRBJ2-7

CDR3: CASSSGQGKAQETQYF
DNA: TGTGCCAGCAGCTCGGGACAGGGGAAGGCCCAAGAGACCCAGTACTTC
size: .
V: TRBV7-8
D: TRBD1
J: TRBJ2-5

CDR3: CASSLLWGMNTEAFF
DNA: TGTGCCAGCAGCTTACTGTGGGGTATGAACACTGAAGCTTTCTTT
size: .
V: TRBV7-8
D: .
J: TRBJ1-1

CDR3: CASSLGQAGRETQYF
DNA: TGTGCCAGCAGCTTGGGACAGGCCGGACGGGAGACCCAGTACTTC
size: .
V: TRBV7-9
D: TRBD1
J: TRBJ2-5

CDR3: CASSQVPLGSNYGYTF
DNA: TGTGCCAGCAGCCAGGTCCCTTTGGGTTCTAACTATGGCTACACCTTC
size: .
V: TRBV4-2
D: .
J: TRBJ1-2

CDR3: CASNPRGQGANEQFF
DNA: TGTGCCAGCAACCCCCGTGGACAGGGGGCGAATGAGCAGTTCTTC
size: .
V: TRBV2
D: TRBD1
J: TRBJ2-1

CDR3: CASSQGDRGVGNTIYF
DNA: TGCGCCAGCAGCCAAGGGGACAGGGGAGTTGGAAACACCATATATTTT
size: .
V: TRBV4-1
D: TRBD1
J: TRBJ1-3